Listed below are T cell receptor beta chains from one sample, sequenced in a study of T cells after yellow fever vaccination. TCRdb recomputed calls from the 5' RACE reads with MiXCR, one row per CDR3 protein. In the table there are about 150,000 distinct CDR3 sequences, around 6.3% of which are singletons. The sample here was CD4+ T cells sorted from PBMCs, taken 10 days after the yellow fever booster vaccination. These receptors were obtained from a man aged 25 to 45 who received the YFV17D yellow fever vaccine. Each CDR3 is given with its conserved first and last residue. The order of the fields is V gene, J gene, CDR3 protein.

v_gene: TRBV12-3/TRBV12-4
j_gene: TRBJ1-2
CDR3aa: CASSSGLGGYTF

v_gene: TRBV9
j_gene: TRBJ2-1
CDR3aa: CASSVEGGPSYNEQFF

v_gene: TRBV20-1
j_gene: TRBJ1-1
CDR3aa: CSARTGGGMNTEAFF

v_gene: TRBV12-3/TRBV12-4
j_gene: TRBJ1-5
CDR3aa: CASSPGTGGPRGNQPQHF

v_gene: TRBV5-6
j_gene: TRBJ2-7
CDR3aa: CASSPGGAPYEQYF

v_gene: TRBV27
j_gene: TRBJ2-7
CDR3aa: CASSFGLAGGLYEQYF

v_gene: TRBV10-3
j_gene: TRBJ2-7
CDR3aa: CAISDRQADYEQYF

v_gene: TRBV7-2
j_gene: TRBJ1-1
CDR3aa: CASSWRRATANTEAFF

v_gene: TRBV5-6
j_gene: TRBJ2-1
CDR3aa: CASSLGGASGARGEQFF

v_gene: TRBV24-1
j_gene: TRBJ2-3
CDR3aa: CATKGWGTDTQYF

v_gene: TRBV2
j_gene: TRBJ2-1
CDR3aa: CASTGLAGNEQFF

v_gene: TRBV6-5
j_gene: TRBJ1-2
CDR3aa: CASSYSRQQVRGYTF

v_gene: TRBV28
j_gene: TRBJ1-2
CDR3aa: CASSPPPLNILPTPYYGYTF

v_gene: TRBV7-2
j_gene: TRBJ2-5
CDR3aa: CASSLSFGETQYF

v_gene: TRBV4-3
j_gene: TRBJ2-1
CDR3aa: CASSQDGGPEADRFF

v_gene: TRBV6-2/TRBV6-3
j_gene: TRBJ2-5
CDR3aa: CASGWGYQETQYF

v_gene: TRBV20-1
j_gene: TRBJ2-5
CDR3aa: CSARDPPAVQETQYF

v_gene: TRBV4-3
j_gene: TRBJ2-2
CDR3aa: CASSQEEGNTGELFF

v_gene: TRBV29-1
j_gene: TRBJ2-6
CDR3aa: CSVVGRGAGGANVLTF

v_gene: TRBV20-1
j_gene: TRBJ2-1
CDR3aa: CSVGVGGRDGEQFF

v_gene: TRBV4-3
j_gene: TRBJ1-2
CDR3aa: CASSQDGGTYGYTF

v_gene: TRBV3-1
j_gene: TRBJ2-2
CDR3aa: CASSPVAGGPAGELFF

v_gene: TRBV7-2
j_gene: TRBJ1-2
CDR3aa: CASSLAVTGSAYTF

v_gene: TRBV7-2
j_gene: TRBJ2-5
CDR3aa: CASSPRTGAETQYF

v_gene: TRBV6-5
j_gene: TRBJ2-7
CDR3aa: CASSYSSGYYEQYF

v_gene: TRBV12-3/TRBV12-4
j_gene: TRBJ2-7
CDR3aa: CASKPLAGETYEQYF